This entry is about one TCR beta chain. What it binds is not known. The CDR3 length is 18 residues. Germline CDR1 SGHAT, CDR2 FQNNGV. This record belongs to a study of blood T cells in healthy people across ages. Together with a sample-barcoded 5' primer, a J-beta primer mix was included in a second PCR lasting roughly 7 to 11 cycles. Through a template-switch adaptor with 12 random nucleotides, each cDNA molecule received a tag. TCRdb analysed the 5' RACE reads with MiXCR anew, one entry per CDR3 protein. The sample contains about 1.5 million distinct CDR3 sequences, roughly two fifths of which appear only once. The study's findings and limits: Aged donors had fewer naive CD4+ cells and lower diversity than long-lived donors.

Input material: blood. The sequence derives from a woman under 30 in good health. The chain uses TRBV11-2 and TRBJ2-5; 8 bases match TRBD1. Matching the DNA end better, TRBJ2-7 makes the J call doubtful. The DNA of the CDR3 is TGTGCCAGCAGCTTAGAGCGGGCTACAGGGGGTTATTCCTACGAGCAGTACTTC. It is translated as CASSLERATGGYSYEQYF.